The TCR beta chain under discussion was sequenced for a study of shared clonotypes between healthy human individuals. Overall study context: Three plates each covered CD4 naive and memory; CD8 naive two, CD8 memory one. Study-wide results and caveats: Compared with memory subsets, naive subsets generally had larger estimated richness.

Terminally differentiated effector memory CD45RA+ cells were excluded from the naive CD8 cells, which were CD45RO-negative and positively selected for CCR7. Donors, healthy HIV-negative adults, lacked recent acute infections or vaccinations. This clone was counted between two and nine times. Antigen specificity is unknown. Per the germline V gene, CDR1 is LNHDA and CDR2 is SQIVND (reference sequence). The CDR3 is 14 residues long. J gave up 6 bases and V 5 bases, and 9 bases lay outside the gene matches. In the authors' workflow: ImmunoSEQ gave junction-only sequences without quality scores, so filtering differed. TCRdb's table, derived via immunoSEQ multiplex PCR, lists solely in-frame clones and lacks some. V and J calls and clone size are copied from that table; D and trimming were computed from the DNA. The data contain approximately 1.9 million clones, 80% to 95% of them singletons.

This sequence joins TRBV19 and TRBJ1-1; 7 bases fit TRBD1. The sample taken for sequencing was naive CD8+ T cells from PBMCs. This receptor was taken from a man younger than 35 in good health. Some clones in this sample may be carry-over from other donors' samples. Written as DNA, the CDR3 is TGTGCCAGTAGTTCGTTAAGGACAGGCGCTGAAGCTTTCTTT. Protein: CASSSLRTGAEAFF.